What follows describes a single T cell receptor (beta chain). Antigen specificity is unknown. Clones were read by immunoSEQ multiplex PCR, and TCRdb kept only the in-frame ones, dropping some. Here the sample spans 150,000 to 200,000 clones, around 94% being singletons. Germline CDR1 SNHLY, CDR2 FYNNEI. The CDR3 sequence is 13 residues long. The V gene end was trimmed by 4 bases and the J gene end by 2 bases; junction bases not matched to a gene: 1. This entry comes from a study of T cell responses to AZD1222 COVID-19 vaccine. Findings of the study overall: Across spike, vaccine-associated CD4 TCRs were found, dominant at 160-218 and 743-854.

Pooling of second doses given at about 4 or about 12 weeks was done. The chain joins TRBV2 to TRBJ1-2; 7 bases align to TRBD1. Sequencing was performed on peripheral blood, taken 28 days after the second AZD1222 dose. This receptor was taken from an adult who received the AZD1222 COVID-19 vaccine. CDR3 sequence reads: CASSGGQNYGYTF. CDR3 nucleotides: TGTGCCAGCAGTGGGGGACAGAACTATGGCTACACCTTC.